This TCR beta chain was profiled in a study of blood T cell repertoires in COVID-19. Background on the study: Material from acute and convalescent COVID-19 was sourced from the United States, Italy and Spain. In each case, the material was cDNA or gDNA derived from T cells, B-cell-depleted T cells, or PBMCs.

The study drew participants aged about 18 to 95 years from around 24 US areas. Germline V CDR1 and CDR2: SGDLS, YYNGEE. V was trimmed by 5 bases and J by 0 bases, leaving 6 bases between them. CDR3 length: 12 residues. In the original workflow: How many nucleated cells were present was estimated from reference gene primer amplification. Produced via immunoSEQ multiplex PCR; TCRdb's table is partial and in-frame only. D and trimming come from the DNA, and the V and J calls and clone size come from that table. The data contain about 130,000 clones, roughly three quarters of them singletons. This clone appeared a few times.

Sequencing was done on a sample of PBMCs or T cells enriched from blood (not recorded which). The TCR comes from a woman aged 45-65 years who had recovered from COVID-19. The chain uses TRBV9 and TRBJ2-7, with D unclear. The chain's CDR3 is CASSPVSYEQYF. The DNA of the CDR3 is TGTGCCAGCAGTCCCGTCTCCTACGAGCAGTACTTC.